One sample yielded the 25 T cell receptor beta chains listed below, sequenced in a study of PD-1 blockade in classical Hodgkin lymphoma. Sequenced by immunoSEQ multiplex PCR; TCRdb stores in-frame clones only, minus some. The data hold about 3,800 clones, with about 87% observed a single time. All patients relapsed after autologous stem cell transplantation, and brentuximab vedotin exposure varied. Starting with thawed PBMCs, CD4+ T cells were purified by magnetic negative selection. The sequenced sample was CD4+ T cells from blood, obtained at baseline. The receptors come from a human donor with classical Hodgkin lymphoma.

The gene calls are TRBV7-9 and TRBJ1-1; D possibly corresponds to TRBD1 (6 bases). Germline CDR1 and CDR2: SEHNR and FQNEAQ (reference sequence). Trimming stripped 5 bases from V and 6 bases from J, with 13 bases between. This CDR3 is 13 amino acids long. The CDR3 region is CASSLAGASEAFF. The DNA for the CDR3 is TGTGCCAGCAGCCTCGCAGGGGCCTCTGAAGCTTTCTTT.

The chain couples TRBV7-9 to TRBJ1-6, with unresolved D. The CDR3 runs to 15 residues. The V gene's germline CDR1 is SEHNR and CDR2 FQNEAQ (reference sequence). With 6 bases removed from V and 5 bases from J, the gap between germline ends came to 14 bases. CDR3 in DNA: TGTGCCAGCAGTCAACGGGCCTCAGATAATTCACCCCTCCACTTT. It yields the protein CASSQRASDNSPLHF.

This clone has just one count. V and J are TRBV10-3 and TRBJ1-2, with D unclear. V was pared by 5 bases and J by 6 bases, with 10 bases between. CDR1 is ENHRY and CDR2 is SYGVKD in the germline V gene. The CDR3 contains 12 residues. The CDR3 loop reads CAISTTIHGYTF. CDR3 coding DNA: TGTGCCATCAGTACCACCATCCATGGCTACACCTTC.

The V gene is TRBV7-9, the J gene TRBJ2-1; D gene uncertain. The CDR3 spans 15 residues. Germline values: CDR1 SEHNR, CDR2 FQNEAQ (reference sequence). Trimming took 6 bases from V and 2 from J, leaving 14 bases between them. CDR3 bases: TGTGCCAGCAGTTCTACCTATGAACCCTACAATGAGCAGTTCTTC. This codes for CASSSTYEPYNEQFF.

The rearrangement joins TRBV5-1 to TRBJ2-7; 12 positions match TRBD1. Germline-derived CDR1 and CDR2 are SGHRS and YFSETQ. The CDR3 totals 15 residues. V lost 3 bases and J lost 5; bases outside the gene matches: 6. The CDR3 bases are TGCGCCAGCAGCTGGGGGGACAGGGGGCGCGACGAGCAGTACTTC. Translated, it gives CASSWGDRGRDEQYF.

This chain links TRBV5-1 with TRBJ2-2; D may be TRBD1 (5 bases). Germline CDR1 reads SGHRS; CDR2 reads YFSETQ. The CDR3 extends over 15 amino acids. V lost 0 bases and J lost 4, with 10 bases in between. The CDR3: CASSLVGRVTGELFF. In DNA form, the CDR3 reads TGCGCCAGCAGCTTGGTGGGCAGGGTCACCGGGGAGCTGTTTTTT.

CDR3: CAWSRDRAREQYF. CDR3 DNA: TGTGCCTGGAGTCGGGACAGGGCCCGCGAGCAGTACTTC. The gene calls are TRBV30 and TRBJ2-7, with TRBD1 matching over 9 bases. Germline V lookup: CDR1 GTSNPN, CDR2 SVGIG (reference sequence). Trimming removed 2 bases from V and 6 bases from J; junction bases left unmatched: 5. The CDR3 sequence is 13 residues long. Supplemented by reference TRBV30 and TRBJ2-7, the full variable domain reads SQTIHQWPATLVQPVGSPLSLECTVEGTSNPNLYWYRQAAGRGLQLLFYSVGIGQISSEVPQNLSASRPQDRQFILSSKKLLLSDSGFYLCAWSRDRAREQYFGPGTRLTVT.

The chain links TRBV5-5 to TRBJ2-2, with 7 nucleotides matching TRBD1. The CDR3 is 13 amino acids. V lost 7 bases to trimming and J lost 6 bases; unmatched junction nucleotides: 6. Germline V gene lookup returns CDR1 SGHKS and CDR2 YYEKEE (reference sequence). The CDR3 reads CASAKGGSGELFF. The CDR3 bases are TGTGCCAGCGCTAAAGGGGGCTCCGGGGAGCTGTTTTTT.

V usage is TRBV5-1 and J usage is TRBJ2-2, with 7 bases identical to TRBD1. Unmatched junction bases numbered 2, after V lost 4 bases and J lost 5 bases. The CDR3 is made up of 13 amino acids. Germline V gene data show CDR1 as SGHRS and CDR2 as YFSETQ. The CDR3 sequence is CASSETGTGELFF. In DNA, the CDR3 is TGCGCCAGCAGCGAGACAGGGACCGGGGAGCTGTTTTTT.

The CDR3 region is CASSERAIALEAFF. DNA for the CDR3: TGTGCCAGCAGTGAACGGGCCATAGCTCTTGAAGCTTTCTTT. V is TRBV2 and J is TRBJ1-1; no definite D call. Deletions cut 2 bases from V and 7 bases from J, with 14 bases between. This CDR3 is 14 amino acids long. Germline CDR1 and CDR2: SNHLY and FYNNEI.

This clone was picked up one time. The chain combines TRBV9 with TRBJ2-5; 10 nucleotides match TRBD2. Per the germline V gene, CDR1 is SGDLS and CDR2 is YYNGEE. V trimming: 6 bases; J trimming: 0 bases; junction bases outside the gene matches: 17. The CDR3 sequence is 19 residues long. The CDR3 loop is CASTLGSPTSGRYQETQYF. The CDR3 nucleotides are TGTGCCAGCACCCTCGGATCCCCGACTAGCGGGCGCTACCAAGAGACCCAGTACTTC.

The chain combines TRBV30 with TRBJ1-1; D possibly corresponds to TRBD1 (6 bases). Between the trimmed V and J ends, which lost 8 bases and 12 bases, there was a span of 25 bases. The CDR3 spans 13 residues. Per the germline V gene, CDR1 is GTSNPN and CDR2 is SVGIG (reference sequence). CDR3 sequence (DNA): TGTGCCGGGGGCGGCGGGGGGGCAGGTATAACTTTCTTT. Translated, it gives CAGGGGGAGITFF.

This sequence joins TRBV6-6 and TRBJ2-1, with D perhaps matching TRBD1 or TRBD2 (5 bases each). Germline CDR1 reads MNHNY; CDR2 reads SVGAGI (reference sequence). The CDR3 length is 11 residues. Trimming cost V 8 bases and J 6 bases, with 8 bases left between them. CDR3 coding DNA: TGTGCCAGCGTGGGGGTCAATGAGCAGTTCTTC. Its translation is CASVGVNEQFF.

This clone was observed once. The chain is built from TRBV5-1 and TRBJ2-5, with D perhaps TRBD1 or TRBD2 (5 bases each). Trimming took off 4 bases at V and 4 bases at J, with 14 bases between the two ends. CDR1 and CDR2 from the germline V gene are SGHRS and YFSETQ. The CDR3 is made up of 14 amino acids. The CDR3 DNA reads TGCGCCAGCAGCATGGGGGTTGGGGGAGAGACCCAGTACTTC. Translation: CASSMGVGGETQYF. Complete variable domain (other parts from reference TRBV5-1 and TRBJ2-5): KAGVTQTPRYLIKTRGQQVTLSCSPISGHRSVSWYQQTPGQGLQFLFEYFSETQRNKGNFPGRFSGRQFSNSRSEMNVSTLELGDSALYLCASSMGVGGETQYFGPGTRLLVL.

The rearrangement links TRBV18 to TRBJ2-3; 10 bases agree with TRBD1. From germline, CDR1 is KGHSH and CDR2 LQKENI. This CDR3 contains 15 residues. The V gene end was trimmed by 6 bases and the J gene end by 4 bases; junction bases not matched to a gene: 7. CDR3 in DNA: TGTGCCAGCTCCTCCGACAGGGGGCGCGCAGATACGCAGTATTTT. Its translation is CASSSDRGRADTQYF.

J is TRBJ2-7 and V is TRBV5-1, with 8 bases lining up with TRBD1. CDR1 SGHRS and CDR2 YFSETQ come from the germline V gene. The CDR3 consists of 14 residues. With 4 bases clipped from V and 5 bases from J, the junction kept 8 bases outside the gene matches. The CDR3 sequence: CASSDNRGIDEQYF. In DNA form, the CDR3 reads TGCGCCAGCAGCGATAACAGGGGGATCGACGAGCAGTACTTC.

The chain uses TRBV10-3 and TRBJ1-2, with D hard to call. The germline gives CDR1 ENHRY, CDR2 SYGVKD. Trimming took 3 bases from V and 3 from J, leaving 14 bases between them. This CDR3 region has 15 residues. CDR3 nucleotides: TGTGCCATCAGTGACGGAAAAACAAGGGACTATGGCTACACCTTC. Translated: CAISDGKTRDYGYTF.

The V and J genes are TRBV6-5 and TRBJ1-1, with TRBD1 as a possible D gene (6 bases). Germline lookup yields CDR1 MNHEY and CDR2 SVGAGI. Deletions cut 0 bases from V and 4 bases from J, with 12 bases between. CDR3 length: 15 residues. The CDR3 region is CASSYSKGGGTEAFF. The CDR3, as DNA: TGTGCCAGCAGTTACTCGAAGGGGGGGGGCACTGAAGCTTTCTTT.

This clone was seen only once. The rearrangement links TRBV6-1 to TRBJ1-1; 8 nucleotides agree with TRBD1. CDR3 length: 14 amino acids. With V trimmed by 1 base and J by 8 bases, 6 bases remained unmatched. CDR1 and CDR2 from the germline V gene are MNHNS and SASEGT. The DNA of the CDR3 is TGTGCCAGCAGTGAAGTCCAGGGGGCGGGGGAAGCTTTCTTT. It is translated as CASSEVQGAGEAFF.

J is TRBJ2-7 and V is TRBV5-1; 8 bases align to TRBD1. The V segment lost 4 bases and the J segment 1 base; nucleotides outside the gene matches: 4. Per germline, CDR1 SGHRS and CDR2 YFSETQ. This CDR3 is built from 14 residues. CDR3 nucleotide sequence: TGCGCCAGCAGCCAATGGACAGGGTCCTACGAGCAGTACTTC. Amino acid sequence: CASSQWTGSYEQYF.

The chain combines TRBV5-1 with TRBJ1-2; 10 positions agree with TRBD1. Germline loops: CDR1 SGHRS, CDR2 YFSETQ. The CDR3 length is 17 residues. With V trimmed by 3 bases and J by 7 bases, 15 bases remained unmatched. The CDR3 bases are TGCGCCAGCAGCTCGACGGGACAGGGGTTGACTTTGGGTGGCTACACCTTC. As protein: CASSSTGQGLTLGGYTF.

V usage is TRBV6-6 and J usage is TRBJ2-1; TRBD1 matches at 8 bases. This CDR3 contains 14 residues. Germline CDR1 reads MNHNY; CDR2 reads SVGAGI (reference sequence). With V trimmed by 7 bases and J by 7 bases, 9 bases remained unmatched. The CDR3 coding sequence is TGTGCCAGCACCGCCGGACAGGGCAGGAATGAGCAGTTCTTC. This translates into CASTAGQGRNEQFF.

On this clone itself: The junction shows a germline mismatch at one end, possibly a read error. This chain uses TRBV2 with TRBJ1-2; D not resolved. Germline CDR1 reads SNHLY; CDR2 reads FYNNEI. This CDR3 contains 10 residues. The CDR3 bases are TGTGCCAGCAGACGGACGGTTCAGCATTTC. Its protein product is CASRRTVQHF.

The rearrangement uses TRBV19 and TRBJ1-1, with 9 bases matching TRBD1. The CDR3 spans 13 residues. The germline CDR1 and CDR2 sequences are LNHDA and SQIVND (reference sequence). Unmatched junction bases numbered 0, after V lost 3 bases and J lost 4 bases. CDR3 in amino acids: CASSMTGGTEAFF. In DNA form, the CDR3 reads TGTGCCAGTAGTATGACAGGGGGCACTGAAGCTTTCTTT.

The chain recombines TRBV5-1 with TRBJ1-1; perhaps TRBD1 as D (6 bases). This CDR3 region has 15 residues. V gave up 2 bases and J gave up 2 bases, with 13 bases separating them. CDR1 SGHRS and CDR2 YFSETQ come from the germline V gene. DNA of the CDR3: TGCGCCAGCAGCTTTTATGGGGGCCCAAACACTGAAGCTTTCTTT. This sequence encodes CASSFYGGPNTEAFF.